This TCR beta chain was identified in a study of T cell repertoires in ileal Crohn's disease. Study summary: Roughly 40% were active smokers at surgery; median disease duration was approximately 7.3 years.

Study results and limitations: Clonality above 26.8% at surgery always came with endoscopic recurrence.

Germline CDR1 and CDR2: GTSNPN and SVGIG (reference sequence). J lost 4 bases, V lost 4 bases, and 9 bases had no gene match. The CDR3 is 15 residues long. The time point denotes: neoterminal ileum biopsy at postoperative endoscopy, about 6 months after surgery. A word on this clone: The antigen remains unidentified.

Clones were read by immunoSEQ multiplex PCR, and TCRdb kept only the in-frame ones, dropping some. The top ten hold approximately 8% of the sample, which has about 13,000 clones, roughly 73% seen once. Sequences were obtained from ileal tissue. V usage is TRBV30 and J usage is TRBJ1-2; 10 bases agree with TRBD1. The clonotype originates from an adult with Crohn's disease. The CDR3 nucleotides are TGTGCCTGGAATCTCCTGGGACAGGGGATCTATGGCTACACCTTC. Encoded protein: CAWNLLGQGIYGYTF.